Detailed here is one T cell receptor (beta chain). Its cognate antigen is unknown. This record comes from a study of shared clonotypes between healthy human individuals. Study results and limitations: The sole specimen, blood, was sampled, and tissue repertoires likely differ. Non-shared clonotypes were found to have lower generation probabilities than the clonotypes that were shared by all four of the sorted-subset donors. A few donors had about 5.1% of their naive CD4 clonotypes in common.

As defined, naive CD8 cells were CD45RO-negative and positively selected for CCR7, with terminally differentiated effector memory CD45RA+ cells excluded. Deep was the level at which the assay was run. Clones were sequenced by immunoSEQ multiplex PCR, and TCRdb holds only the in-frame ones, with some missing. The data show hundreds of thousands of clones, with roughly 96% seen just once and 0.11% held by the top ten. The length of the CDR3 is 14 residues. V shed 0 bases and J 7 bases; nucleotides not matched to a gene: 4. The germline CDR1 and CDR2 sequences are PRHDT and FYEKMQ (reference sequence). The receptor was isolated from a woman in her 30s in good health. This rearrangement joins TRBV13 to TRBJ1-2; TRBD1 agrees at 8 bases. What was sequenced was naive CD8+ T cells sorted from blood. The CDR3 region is CASSLGQGAFGYTF. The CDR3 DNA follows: TGTGCCAGCAGCTTAGGGCAGGGGGCGTTTGGCTACACCTTC.